This T cell receptor (beta chain) was identified in a study of memory CD8 T cells in hepatitis C reinfection. On the study more broadly: Samples late or after reinfection came 12 to 24 weeks post-detection.

The time point was: late/post reinfection, 12 to 24 weeks after detection. The sorted cells went straight to TCR sequencing with no prior in vitro expansion. Profiling relied on immunoSEQ multiplex PCR, and the TCRdb table lists in-frame clones only, not all of them. The sample includes just over 45,000 clones, nearly 90% seen only once; the top ten take 0.72%. The sample comprised naive CD8+ T cells sorted from blood. This sequence originates from a man aged 18 to 29 with hepatitis C virus infection.

This CDR3 is CASSDGQGEYLYGYTF. CDR3 nucleotide sequence: TGTGCCAGCAGTGATGGACAGGGCGAGTATCTCTATGGCTACACCTTC. V is TRBV6-1 and J is TRBJ1-2, with 8 nucleotides matching TRBD1. Looked up from germline, CDR1 is MNHNS and CDR2 is SASEGT. J lost 4 bases, V lost 3 bases, and 10 bases had no gene match. The CDR3 has 16 amino acids.